This T cell receptor beta chain was identified during a study of OX40 agonist ivuxolimab in advanced cancers. The study in broad terms: The costimulatory receptor OX40 (CD134) was targeted by ivuxolimab, a fully human IgG2 agonistic monoclonal antibody. Among the 52 dose-escalation patients, some 20 had hepatocellular carcinoma, around 15 melanoma, 9 renal cell carcinoma and 9 head and neck cancer. Intravenous ivuxolimab was administered to patients every 2 weeks at six dose levels: 0.01, 0.1, 0.3, 1.5, 3 and 10 mg/kg. Patients were allowed to have had prior anti-PD-1, anti-PD-L1 or anti-CTLA-4 therapy, and roughly two fifths of the dose-escalation patients had been treated with checkpoint inhibitors. The purpose of peripheral TCRbeta sequencing was to test whether ivuxolimab changed TCR sequence diversity and led to clonal T-cell expansion. The paper describes the monotherapy dose-escalation part (N ≈ 49 patients) of the phase I trial of ivuxolimab. Partial responses were achieved by three dose-escalation patients, of whom one had hepatocellular carcinoma and two had cutaneous melanoma. A male proportion of under 85% and a mean age of approximately 58 years, ranging from about 20 to 79, were recorded for the dose-escalation cohort. Overall results and qualifications from the work: In partial responders in the 0.1-3.0 mg/kg groups, normalized peripheral clonal expansion was found to be among the lowest, especially among CD8+ T cells. Low levels of normalized T-cell clonal expansion were also shown by some nonresponding patients. The antigen specificity of the peripheral T cells that underwent clonal expansion was not determined. On average, CD8+ T cells showed more expanded clones than CD4+ T cells after ivuxolimab. At doses from 0.1 to 3.0 mg/kg, clonal expansion was seen in both CD4+ and CD8+ blood T cells between baseline and week 6.

V is shortened by 0 bases, J by 4 bases, and the region joining them spans 17 bases. The CDR3 runs 16 amino acids, cysteine and phenylalanine included. Just the 48-base CDR3 DNA is kept, in frame starting at base 1. According to the germline V gene (reference sequence), CDR1 reads GTSNPN and CDR2 reads SVGIG. Worth noting for this clone: Which antigen it targets is not known. One base away there is no much larger clone; base qualities are not given.

The trial excluded patients who had a history of autoimmune disease or were on systemic immunosuppression. Peripheral blood for TCR sequencing was collected from all dose cohorts at baseline, on cycle 4 day 1, and on cycle 7 day 1. The samples were taken from a phase I, first-in-human, multicenter, open-label dose-escalation trial of ivuxolimab. Adults with locally advanced or metastatic head and neck squamous cell, hepatocellular, melanoma or renal cell carcinoma were enrolled in the trial. CD4+ and CD8+ T cells were sorted separately from peripheral blood before TCR sequencing. To sequence the TCRbeta CDR3 region, genomic DNA was isolated from the sorted cells. TCRbeta CDR3 regions were sequenced using the immunoSEQ Assay. TCRdb limited this immuneACCESS table to in-frame rearrangements with V and J called. A share of clones is missing; checked studies link under half to unresolved V genes, and the rest is unexplained. The sample contains approximately 50,000 clones, roughly 80% of them found a single time. The ten top clones hold roughly an eighth of the sample.

This clonotype was sampled from an adult with an advanced solid tumor such as melanoma, head and neck, liver or kidney cancer. The sequence links TRBV30 to TRBJ2-3; the D gene is possibly TRBD1, with 6 bases matching. Source: CD4+ or CD8+ T cells sorted from blood, taken in a trial of the OX40 agonist ivuxolimab. Here the CDR3 is given as CAWSVWGRGRADTQYF. The base sequence is TGTGCCTGGAGTGTATGGGGCAGGGGAAGGGCAGATACGCAGTATTTT. Full variable domain (CDR3 extended with the reference TRBV30 and TRBJ2-3 proteins): SQTIHQWPATLVQPVGSPLSLECTVEGTSNPNLYWYRQAAGRGLQLLFYSVGIGQISSEVPQNLSASRPQDRQFILSSKKLLLSDSGFYLCAWSVWGRGRADTQYFGPGTRLTVL.